This TCR beta chain derives from a study of CXCR3-negative and CXCR3-positive naive CD8 T cells. cDNA libraries for TRB were generated by 5' RACE incorporating UMI labels. Each CDR3 protein gets one entry in TCRdb, which reprocessed the 5' RACE reads and gives no DNA. The table for this sample gives around 150,000 distinct CDR3 sequences. About this clonotype: Its antigen is unknown.

Study-wide results and limits: Compared with CXCR3-negative naive cells, CXCR3-positive naive cells showed more hydrophobic TRB CDR3s. The study found that naive CXCR3-negative and CXCR3-positive cells shared TRBV-TRBJ usage, while memory cells differed. Memory CD8+ cells showed much lower diversity, while both naive subsets displayed comparably high diversity.

Specimen: naive CXCR3+ CD8+ T cells from blood. Noted subset: CD45RO-CCR7+CD27+CD95- naive CD8+ T cells expressing CXCR3 (TNR3+). This clonotype was obtained from a human donor in good health. Some clones in this sample may be carry-over from other donors' samples.

The CDR3 region is CASSHGDGSYEQYF. The V call is TRBV3-1, the J call TRBJ2-7; TCRdb outputs TRBD1, but without DNA this stays unchecked. There are 14 residues in the CDR3. Germline V lookup: CDR1 LGHDT, CDR2 YNNKEL (reference sequence).